These T cell receptor beta chains were read from a single sample in a study of response to subunit inactivated influenza vaccine. TCRdb independently ran MiXCR on the RT-PCR reads; one entry per CDR3 protein. The sample carries a few hundred thousand distinct CDR3 sequences, 9% to 15% recorded once. Sequenced here: non-naive T cells sorted from PBMCs, sampled 14 to 15 days before vaccination. These receptors originate from a middle-aged man who received an inactivated influenza vaccine. CDR3s include the opening cysteine and the closing phenylalanine or tryptophan. A D gene is named only where the DNA matches it firmly. Size values are once, few and many counts, or a class for expanded clones, and some rows have none.

cdr3_nt	cdr3_aa	d_call	v_call	j_call	clone_size
TGTGCCAGCAGCTCAGACACTGAAGCTTTCTTT	CASSSDTEAFF	NA	TRBV9	TRBJ1-1	many
TGCAGTGCTAGAGCCCAGGGGAGGGGAGAGACCCAGTACTTC	CSARAQGRGETQYF	NA	TRBV20-1	TRBJ2-5	many
TGTGCCAGCAGAAAGGCCAGTCTTGGCACCGGGGAGCTGTTTTTT	CASRKASLGTGELFF	NA	TRBV2	TRBJ2-2	NA
TGTGCCACCAGTTCCAGTTTTAGCCCAAGTCGCATGAACACTGAAGCTTTCTTT	CATSSSFSPSRMNTEAFF	NA	TRBV15	TRBJ1-1	many
TGTGCCAGCGCCGGGGGGGAGGAAGATACGCAGTATTTT	CASAGGEEDTQYF	TRBD2	TRBV2	TRBJ2-3	NA
TGTGCCAGCAGCTTATCTGCAGGGACAACCTACAATGAGCAGTTCTTC	CASSLSAGTTYNEQFF	NA	TRBV7-3	TRBJ2-1	NA
TGTGCCACCAGTGCTTGGACAGGAGGGCTCTACGAGCAGTACTTC	CATSAWTGGLYEQYF	NA	TRBV24-1	TRBJ2-7	many
TGTGCCAGCAGTTTACCTATCAGCGGCGTTTCGGGATGGACCCAGTACTTC	CASSLPISGVSGWTQYF	NA	TRBV28	TRBJ2-5	many
TGTGCCAGCAGACCCCCGACAGGGTTGGACACCGGGGAGCTGTTTTTT	CASRPPTGLDTGELFF	TRBD1	TRBV6-2/TRBV6-3	TRBJ2-2	NA
TGTGCCAGCAGTTTATTTGGCGGGACAGAGACCCAGTACTTC	CASSLFGGTETQYF	NA	TRBV27	TRBJ2-5	few
TGTGCCAGCAGAAACCTCCGGACAATAGGGCATCAGCCCCAGCATTTT	CASRNLRTIGHQPQHF	NA	TRBV28	TRBJ1-5	NA
TGTGCCAGCAGCTTAGGGATCGGGGTTGGGGAGCAGTACTTC	CASSLGIGVGEQYF	NA	TRBV7-8	TRBJ2-7	NA
TGTGCCAGCAGCCATTTCCCAGGGCGGAGAAACACCATATATTTT	CASSHFPGRRNTIYF	NA	TRBV3-1	TRBJ1-3	NA
TGTGCCAGCAAGGAACAGGGTCTTAACACCGGGGAGCTGTTTTTT	CASKEQGLNTGELFF	NA	TRBV28	TRBJ2-2	many
TGCAGCGTGGACGGGGGCAGGGGCGTTGCTGAAGCTTTCTTT	CSVDGGRGVAEAFF	NA	TRBV29-1	TRBJ1-1	few
TGCAGTGCTAGACCGGGACTAGCGGGAGGGCTCTCTGGCGAGCAGTACTTC	CSARPGLAGGLSGEQYF	TRBD2	TRBV20-1	TRBJ2-7	once
TGTGCCAGCACCAGAGGTGGAGGGCAGTACTTC	CASTRGGGQYF	NA	TRBV11-2	TRBJ2-7	many
TGCGCCAGCAGCTTGGAACAGAGTAGCACAGATACGCAGTATTTT	CASSLEQSSTDTQYF	NA	TRBV5-1	TRBJ2-3	NA
TGCGCCAGCAGCTTGCGTGTAGCCCGAGAAGAGCAGTACTTC	CASSLRVAREEQYF	NA	TRBV5-1	TRBJ2-7	few
TGCGCCAGCAGTGACGGGGGAAAGACCCAGTACTTC	CASSDGGKTQYF	NA	TRBV10-2	TRBJ2-5	NA
TGTGCCAGCAGCTTGGCGGGACAGGACGGCTACGAGCAGTACTTC	CASSLAGQDGYEQYF	TRBD1	TRBV5-5	TRBJ2-7	few
TGTGCCAGCAGCCCTGGGACAGGGTCGGACTATGGCTACACCTTC	CASSPGTGSDYGYTF	TRBD1	TRBV12-3/TRBV12-4	TRBJ1-2	few
TGTGCCAGCAGGGAAACAGGGAACCTAGCCAAAAACATTCAGTACTTC	CASRETGNLAKNIQYF	NA	TRBV3-1	TRBJ2-4	few
TGTGCCAGCAACCCCGGGACAAAGCTTAACACAGATACGCAGTATTTT	CASNPGTKLNTDTQYF	NA	TRBV28	TRBJ2-3	few
TGTGCCAGCAGAACCCTCCGGGACAGGGGATCGGGCACTGAAGCTTTCTTT	CASRTLRDRGSGTEAFF	TRBD1	TRBV11-2	TRBJ1-1	NA
TGCGCCAGCAGCCAAGGACTAGCGGGGTCCGGGGAGCTGTTTTTT	CASSQGLAGSGELFF	TRBD2	TRBV5-1	TRBJ2-2	NA
TGTGCCACCAGCCGGGTAAATGAAAAACTGTTTTTT	CATSRVNEKLFF	NA	TRBV15	TRBJ1-4	few
TGTGCCAGCAGGCAGAATGAAAAACTGTTTTTT	CASRQNEKLFF	NA	TRBV6-5	TRBJ1-4	NA
TGTGCCAGCAGCTCCGCCCCCCTCACAGATACGCAGTATTTT	CASSSAPLTDTQYF	NA	TRBV11-1	TRBJ2-3	NA
TGCAGTGCAACCCCGGACCTCTCCTACGAGCAGTACTTC	CSATPDLSYEQYF	NA	TRBV20-1	TRBJ2-7	few
TGCAGCGTTGGGACAGGAGCCTACGGTCAGCCCCAGCATTTT	CSVGTGAYGQPQHF	TRBD1	TRBV29-1	TRBJ1-5	few
TGTGCCAGCAGCTACCGGACAGGGGATTTCGTGGATGGCTACACCTTC	CASSYRTGDFVDGYTF	TRBD1	TRBV11-1	TRBJ1-2	many
TGTGCCAGCACCGACTGGGGGGGCCCATATTTCCATGAGCAGTTCTTC	CASTDWGGPYFHEQFF	NA	TRBV28	TRBJ2-1	many
TGTGCCAGCCATATGGGACAGGTGGGGGCTCAGCCCCAGCATTTT	CASHMGQVGAQPQHF	TRBD1	TRBV6-2/TRBV6-3	TRBJ1-5	many
TGTGCCACCAGCAGAGATCTCGACACCGGGGAGCTGTTTTTT	CATSRDLDTGELFF	NA	TRBV15	TRBJ2-2	few
TGCAGCGTTGAAGATCGTGTTTCTGATAACTATGGCTACACCTTC	CSVEDRVSDNYGYTF	NA	TRBV29-1	TRBJ1-2	NA
TGTGCCAGCAGCTTAGGAGTTGGGGAGGCTGAGCAGTTCTTC	CASSLGVGEAEQFF	NA	TRBV11-2	TRBJ2-1	many
TGTGCCAGCAGCCAAGAGCAGGCTGGGGCCAACGTCCTGAATTTC	CASSQEQAGANVLNF	NA	TRBV4-2	TRBJ2-6	NA
TGTGCCAGCAGCTTAGTACAGGGCTACAATGAGCAGTTCTTC	CASSLVQGYNEQFF	NA	TRBV7-6	TRBJ2-1	few
TGTGCCACCAAGTCAGGGGAAGAGACCCAGTACTTC	CATKSGEETQYF	NA	TRBV27	TRBJ2-5	NA
TGTGCCTGGACAGGTCGGGGACAGGGATGGACTGAAGCTTTCTTT	CAWTGRGQGWTEAFF	TRBD1	TRBV30	TRBJ1-1	NA